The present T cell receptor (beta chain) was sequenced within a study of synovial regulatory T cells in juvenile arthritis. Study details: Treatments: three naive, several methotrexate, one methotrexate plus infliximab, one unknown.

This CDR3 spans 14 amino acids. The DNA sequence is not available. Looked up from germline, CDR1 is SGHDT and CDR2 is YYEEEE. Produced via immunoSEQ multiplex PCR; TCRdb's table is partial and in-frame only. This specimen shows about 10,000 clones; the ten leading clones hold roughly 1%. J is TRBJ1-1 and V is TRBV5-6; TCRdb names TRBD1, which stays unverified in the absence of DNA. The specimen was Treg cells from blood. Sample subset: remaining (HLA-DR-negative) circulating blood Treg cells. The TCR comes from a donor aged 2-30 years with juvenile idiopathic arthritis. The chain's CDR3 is CASRLGQGTGGAFF.